The 14 T cell receptor beta chains presented below share a single source sample, sequenced in a study of identical twins. TCRdb re-called the 5' RACE reads with MiXCR, one entry per CDR3 protein. This sample yields 470,000 or so distinct CDR3 sequences, of which 20% to 25% are seen a single time; around 3% belongs to the top ten. The sample was also linked to a second study, of T cells expressing NK-cell markers.

Input material: CD4+ T cells sorted from blood. These receptor sequences come from a woman younger than 35 in good health.

J is TRBJ2-1 and V is TRBV4-3; D is ambiguous. The CDR3 length is 18 residues. V gave up 5 bases and J gave up 0 bases, with 20 bases separating them. Germline CDR1 LGHNA, CDR2 YSLEER. This CDR3 reads CASSASGPPVRSYNEQFF. The CDR3 region has the DNA TGCGCCAGCAGCGCTTCCGGGCCACCGGTACGCTCCTACAATGAGCAGTTCTTC.

The chain combines TRBV5-1 with TRBJ2-5; the D is unclear. Per the germline V gene, CDR1 is SGHRS and CDR2 is YFSETQ. Trimming cost V 1 base and J 3 bases, with 7 bases left between them. The CDR3 totals 13 residues. Here the CDR3 DNA reads TGCGCCAGCAGCTTGATCTCTGAAGAGACCCAGTACTTC. Residues: CASSLISEETQYF.

This chain uses TRBV5-1 with TRBJ2-7; 8 nucleotides match TRBD1. This CDR3 is 14 amino acids long. CDR1 is SGHRS and CDR2 is YFSETQ in the germline V gene. The ends lost 5 bases at V and 5 bases at J; junction bases unmatched: 9. The CDR3 protein is CASRPGTGGNEQYF. The DNA of the CDR3 is TGCGCCAGCAGACCCGGGACAGGTGGAAACGAGCAGTACTTC.

The chain joins TRBV18 to TRBJ2-5, with D tentatively TRBD2 (6 bases). Trimming stripped 0 bases from V and 1 base from J, with 9 bases between. The CDR3 covers 15 residues. Germline CDR1 and CDR2: KGHSH and LQKENI. The CDR3 coding sequence is TGTGCCAGCTCACCACCCGGGGGACGCCAAGAGACCCAGTACTTC. This gives the protein CASSPPGGRQETQYF.

CDR3 nucleotides: TGCGCCAGCAGTGCTACTAGCGGGAGTTACACCGGGGAGCTGTTTTTT. Its translation is CASSATSGSYTGELFF. The chain has TRBV5-1 and TRBJ2-2; 11 bases align to TRBD2. The germline V gene encodes CDR1 SGHRS and CDR2 YFSETQ. The CDR3 extends over 16 amino acids. The V and J ends lost 5 bases and 3 bases, in that order; junction bases with no gene match: 6.

The chain links TRBV5-6 to TRBJ1-2; D is undetermined. CDR3 length: 13 residues. The V end was cut by 0 bases, the J end by 4 bases, with 7 bases between. Germline CDR1 reads SGHDT; CDR2 reads YYEEEE. The CDR3 here is CASSLATAYGYTF. The DNA of the CDR3 is TGTGCCAGCAGCTTGGCTACAGCCTATGGCTACACCTTC.

This clonotype has only a few counts. J is TRBJ2-1 and V is TRBV11-3, with 9 bases identical to TRBD2. Germline trimming cut 3 bases from V and 6 bases from J; bases unmatched to any gene: 6. Germline CDR1 is SGHNT and CDR2 is YENEEA. CDR3 length: 15 amino acids. The CDR3 region has the DNA TGTGCCAGCAGCTTGGGGCGGGAGGGATTCAATGAGCAGTTCTTC. Its translation is CASSLGREGFNEQFF.

This clonotype was counted at least ten times. This chain uses TRBV20-1 with TRBJ2-7; 7 bases agree with TRBD1. Germline V gene lookup returns CDR1 DFQATT and CDR2 SNEGSKA (reference sequence). This CDR3 comprises 13 residues. Trimming at V came to 5 bases and at J to 0 bases, leaving 4 bases not matched to a gene. This CDR3 is CSASRQGSYEQYF. CDR3 coding DNA: TGCAGTGCTTCCCGACAGGGCTCCTACGAGCAGTACTTC.

This chain links TRBV20-1 with TRBJ2-1; 8 nucleotides line up with TRBD2. Germline V lookup: CDR1 DFQATT, CDR2 SNEGSKA (reference sequence). Germline trimming cut 1 base from V and 8 bases from J; bases unmatched to any gene: 13. The CDR3 is 16 amino acids. CDR3 nucleotide sequence: TGCAGTGCTAGAGGTGGTAGGCGGGGGGCAGGGTATGAGCAGTTCTTC. Amino acids: CSARGGRRGAGYEQFF.

The sample holds a few counts of this clonotype. The genes are TRBV9 and TRBJ2-1; 10 bases agree with TRBD2. The V and J ends lost 5 bases and 8 bases, in that order; junction bases with no gene match: 10. Germline V lookup: CDR1 SGDLS, CDR2 YYNGEE. The CDR3 has 15 residues. CDR3 sequence: CASSYSGRSVDEQFF. Here the CDR3 DNA reads TGTGCCAGCAGTTATAGCGGGAGGTCCGTCGATGAGCAGTTCTTC.

This clonotype was counted a few times. The V and J genes are TRBV20-1 and TRBJ2-2; D may be TRBD1 or TRBD2 (5 bases each). V dropped 2 bases and J dropped 6 bases, with 16 bases sitting between them. Germline-derived CDR1 and CDR2 are DFQATT and SNEGSKA (reference sequence). This CDR3 contains 15 residues. The CDR3 bases are TGCAGTGCTAGAAAATGGGGGAGAAACGCCGGGGAGCTGTTTTTT. As protein: CSARKWGRNAGELFF.

As concerns this clonotype: Relative to the germline gene, one junction end is altered; a read error may explain this. The chain is built from TRBV20-1 and TRBJ2-1; 14 positions agree with TRBD2. Germline V gene lookup returns CDR1 DFQATT and CDR2 SNEGSKA (reference sequence). This CDR3 is 18 amino acids long. CDR3 amino acids: CCARSLTSGRAVENEQFF. The CDR3 DNA reads as TGCTGTGCTAGATCCTTGACTAGCGGGAGGGCCGTTGAAAATGAGCAGTTCTTC.

There are a few counts of this clonotype. The rearrangement joins TRBV10-3 to TRBJ2-3, with TRBD2 matching 7 bases. CDR3 length equals 14 residues. Trimming at V came to 11 bases and at J to 0 bases, leaving 8 bases not matched to a gene. Germline lookup yields CDR1 ENHRY and CDR2 SYGVKD. The CDR3 loop is CAGRAGLSTDTQYF. In DNA, the CDR3 is TGTGCCGGCCGAGCGGGGCTGAGCACAGATACGCAGTATTTT.

The chain links TRBV7-9 to TRBJ1-2; the D is unclear. The CDR3 consists of 17 residues. CDR1 is SEHNR, CDR2 FQNEAQ, per germline (reference sequence). Trimming took off 5 bases at V and 5 bases at J, with 24 bases between the two ends. CDR3 DNA sequence: TGTGCCAGCAGCGTTAAAAACCGGGCTCAGGAGGCGTATGGCTACACCTTC. Residues: CASSVKNRAQEAYGYTF.